This TCR beta chain was documented in a study of blood T cell repertoires in COVID-19. Study-level background: Collection of acute and convalescent COVID-19 samples took place in the United States, Italy and Spain. PBMCs, B-cell-depleted T cells, or T cells were the source of the cDNA or gDNA that made up the material.

Germline V CDR1 and CDR2: ENHRY, SYGVKD. Trimming cost V 2 bases and J 2 bases, with 9 bases left between them. This CDR3 comprises 14 residues. Authors' data handling: Estimation of nucleated cell counts was performed using reference gene primer amplification. Generated by immunoSEQ multiplex PCR, the TCRdb table keeps only in-frame clones and is missing some. The DNA gave D and trimming, while V, J and clone size come from that table. The repertoire holds roughly 300,000 clones, around 86% seen once, with 1.6% in the top ten. The sequenced sample consisted of peripheral blood. The origin of this receptor is a woman between 45 and 65 years old with acute or convalescent COVID-19. The rearrangement joins TRBV10-3 to TRBJ1-1; a weak D match, TRBD1 (6 bases). The CDR3 nucleotides read TGTGCCATCAGTGAGGGGGGCTTTAACACTGAAGCTTTCTTT. Its protein product is CAISEGGFNTEAFF.